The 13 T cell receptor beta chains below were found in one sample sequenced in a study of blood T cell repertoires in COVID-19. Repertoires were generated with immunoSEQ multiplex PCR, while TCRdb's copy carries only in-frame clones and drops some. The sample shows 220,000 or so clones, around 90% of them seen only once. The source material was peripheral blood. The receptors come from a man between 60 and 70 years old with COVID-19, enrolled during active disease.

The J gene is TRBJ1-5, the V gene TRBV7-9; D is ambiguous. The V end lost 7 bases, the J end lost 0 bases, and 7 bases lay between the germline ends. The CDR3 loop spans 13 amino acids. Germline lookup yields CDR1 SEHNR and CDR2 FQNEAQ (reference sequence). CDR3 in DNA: TGTGCCAGCACCCTGTCTAGCAATCAGCCCCAGCATTTT. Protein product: CASTLSSNQPQHF.

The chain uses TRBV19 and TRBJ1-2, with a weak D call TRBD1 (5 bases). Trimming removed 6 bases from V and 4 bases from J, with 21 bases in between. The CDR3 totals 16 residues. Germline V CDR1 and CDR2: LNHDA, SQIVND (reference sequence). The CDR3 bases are TGTGCCAGTAGAGGAGGGGCCCAACGCCCGATCTATGGCTACACCTTC. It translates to CASRGGAQRPIYGYTF.

The CDR3: CASGGTGVNQPQHF. The CDR3 bases are TGTGCCAGCGGGGGGACAGGAGTCAATCAGCCCCAGCATTTT. The rearrangement uses TRBV6-5 and TRBJ1-5; 8 positions match TRBD1. The CDR3 runs to 14 residues. Germline trimming cut 8 bases from V and 3 bases from J; bases unmatched to any gene: 6. The germline gives CDR1 MNHEY, CDR2 SVGAGI.

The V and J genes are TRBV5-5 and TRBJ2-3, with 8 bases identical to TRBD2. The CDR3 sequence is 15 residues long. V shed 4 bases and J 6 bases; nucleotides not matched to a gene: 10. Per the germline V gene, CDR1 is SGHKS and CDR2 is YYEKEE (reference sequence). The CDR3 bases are TGTGCCAGCAGCCAAGACGGACTAGCACCCGATACGCAGTATTTT. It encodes CASSQDGLAPDTQYF.

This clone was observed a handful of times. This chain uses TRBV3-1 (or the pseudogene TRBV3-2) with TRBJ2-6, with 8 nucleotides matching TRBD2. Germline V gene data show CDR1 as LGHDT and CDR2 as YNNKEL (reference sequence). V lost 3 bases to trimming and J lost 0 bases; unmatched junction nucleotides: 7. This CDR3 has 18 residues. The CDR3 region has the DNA TGTGCCAGCAGCCACTCAGCGGGGGCCCTCTCTGGGGCCAACGTCCTGACTTTC. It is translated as CASSHSAGALSGANVLTF.

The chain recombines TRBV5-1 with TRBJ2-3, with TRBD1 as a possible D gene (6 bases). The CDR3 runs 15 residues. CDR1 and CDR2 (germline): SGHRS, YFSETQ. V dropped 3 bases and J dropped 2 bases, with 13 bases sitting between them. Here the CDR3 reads CASSSRQANTDTQYF. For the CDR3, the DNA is TGCGCCAGCAGCTCCCGACAGGCTAACACAGATACGCAGTATTTT.

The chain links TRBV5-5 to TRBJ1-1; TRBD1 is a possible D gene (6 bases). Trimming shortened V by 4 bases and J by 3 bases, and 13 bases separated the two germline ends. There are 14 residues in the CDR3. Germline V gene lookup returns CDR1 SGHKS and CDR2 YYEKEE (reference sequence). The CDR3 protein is CASSRSGTYTEAFF. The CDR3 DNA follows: TGTGCCAGCAGCCGATCCGGGACATACACTGAAGCTTTCTTT. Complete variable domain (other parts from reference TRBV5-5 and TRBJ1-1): DAGVTQSPTHLIKTRGQQVTLRCSPISGHKSVSWYQQVLGQGPQFIFQYYEKEERGRGNFPDRFSARQFPNYSSELNVNALLLGDSALYLCASSRSGTYTEAFFGQGTRLTVV.

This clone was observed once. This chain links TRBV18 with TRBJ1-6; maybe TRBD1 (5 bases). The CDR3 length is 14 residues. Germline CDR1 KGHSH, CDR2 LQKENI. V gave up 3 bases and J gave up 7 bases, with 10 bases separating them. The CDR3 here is CASSPGGDNSPLHF. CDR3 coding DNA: TGTGCCAGCTCACCTGGGGGGGACAATTCACCCCTCCACTTT.

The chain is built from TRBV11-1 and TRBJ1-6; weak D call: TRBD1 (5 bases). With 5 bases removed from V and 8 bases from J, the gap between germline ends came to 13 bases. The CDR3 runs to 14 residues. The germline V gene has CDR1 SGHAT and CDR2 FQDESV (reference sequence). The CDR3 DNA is TGTGCCAGCAGCGCCCAGGGTGTTGATTCACCCCTCCACTTT. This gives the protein CASSAQGVDSPLHF.

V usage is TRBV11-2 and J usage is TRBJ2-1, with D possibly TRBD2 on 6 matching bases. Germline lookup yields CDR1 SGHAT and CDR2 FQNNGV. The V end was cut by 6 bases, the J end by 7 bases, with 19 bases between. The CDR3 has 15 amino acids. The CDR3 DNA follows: TGTGCCAGCAGACTACTCCTACTAGCTGGAAATGAGCAGTTCTTC. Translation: CASRLLLLAGNEQFF.

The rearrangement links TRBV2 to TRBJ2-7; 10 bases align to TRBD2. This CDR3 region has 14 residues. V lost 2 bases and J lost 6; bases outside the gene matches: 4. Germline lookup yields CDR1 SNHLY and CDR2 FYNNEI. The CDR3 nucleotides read TGTGCCAGCAGTGAACTAGCGGGAGTTGGCGAGCAGTACTTC. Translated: CASSELAGVGEQYF.

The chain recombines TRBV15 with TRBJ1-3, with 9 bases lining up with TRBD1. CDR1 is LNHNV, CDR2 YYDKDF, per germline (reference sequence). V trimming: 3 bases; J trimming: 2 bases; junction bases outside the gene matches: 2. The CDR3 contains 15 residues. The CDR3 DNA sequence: TGTGCCACCAGCAGCGACAGGGGGACTGGAAACACCATATATTTT. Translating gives CATSSDRGTGNTIYF.

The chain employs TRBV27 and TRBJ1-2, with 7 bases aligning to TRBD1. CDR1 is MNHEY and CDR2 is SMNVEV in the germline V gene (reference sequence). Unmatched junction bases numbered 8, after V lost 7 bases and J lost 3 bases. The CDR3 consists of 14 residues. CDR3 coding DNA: TGTGCCAGCACCTCATGGGGGACAGACTATGGCTACACCTTC. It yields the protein CASTSWGTDYGYTF.